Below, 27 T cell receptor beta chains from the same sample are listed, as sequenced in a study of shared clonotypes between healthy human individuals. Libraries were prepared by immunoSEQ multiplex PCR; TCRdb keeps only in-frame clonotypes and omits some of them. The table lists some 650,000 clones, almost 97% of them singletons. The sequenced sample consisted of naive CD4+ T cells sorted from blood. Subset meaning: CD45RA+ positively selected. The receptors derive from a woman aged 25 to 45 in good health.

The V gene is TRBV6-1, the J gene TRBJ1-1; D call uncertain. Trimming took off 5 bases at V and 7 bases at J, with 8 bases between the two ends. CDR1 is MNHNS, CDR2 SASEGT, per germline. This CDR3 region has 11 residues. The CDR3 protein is CASSYGYEAFF. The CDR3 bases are TGTGCCAGCAGTTATGGGTATGAAGCTTTCTTT.

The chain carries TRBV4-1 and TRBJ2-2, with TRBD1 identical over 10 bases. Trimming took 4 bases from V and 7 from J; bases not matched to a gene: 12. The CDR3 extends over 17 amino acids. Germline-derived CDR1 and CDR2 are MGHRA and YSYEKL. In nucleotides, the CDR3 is TGCGCCAGCAGCCGAATGGGGGACAGGGGTTTTGTCGGGGAGCTGTTTTTT. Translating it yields CASSRMGDRGFVGELFF.

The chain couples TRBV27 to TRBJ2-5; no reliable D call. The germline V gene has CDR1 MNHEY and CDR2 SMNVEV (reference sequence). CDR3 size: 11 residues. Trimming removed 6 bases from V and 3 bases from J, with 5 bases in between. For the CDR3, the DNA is TGTGCCAGCAGGATAAAAGAGACCCAGTACTTC. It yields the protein CASRIKETQYF.

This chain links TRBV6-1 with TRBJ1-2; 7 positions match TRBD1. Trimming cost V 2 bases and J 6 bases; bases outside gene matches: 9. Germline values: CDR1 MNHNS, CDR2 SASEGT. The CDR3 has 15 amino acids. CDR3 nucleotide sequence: TGTGCCAGCAGTGAATTACAACAGGGGATCGATGGCTACACCTTC. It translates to CASSELQQGIDGYTF.

In DNA form, the CDR3 reads TGTGCCAGCAGTCGACTAGCGGATTTCACAGATACGCAGTATTTT. Protein product: CASSRLADFTDTQYF. V usage is TRBV27 and J usage is TRBJ2-3, with TRBD2 matching 9 bases. The trim removed 5 bases at V and 2 bases at J, leaving 5 bases unmatched. Per germline, CDR1 MNHEY and CDR2 SMNVEV (reference sequence). The CDR3 is 15 amino acids.

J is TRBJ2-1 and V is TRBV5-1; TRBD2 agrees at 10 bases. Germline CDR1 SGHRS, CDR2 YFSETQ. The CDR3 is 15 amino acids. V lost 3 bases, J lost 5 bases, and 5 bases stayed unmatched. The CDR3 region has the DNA TGCGCCAGCAGCTGGACACTAGCGGGGAACAATGAGCAGTTCTTC. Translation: CASSWTLAGNNEQFF. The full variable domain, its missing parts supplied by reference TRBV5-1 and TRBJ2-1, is KAGVTQTPRYLIKTRGQQVTLSCSPISGHRSVSWYQQTPGQGLQFLFEYFSETQRNKGNFPGRFSGRQFSNSRSEMNVSTLELGDSALYLCASSWTLAGNNEQFFGPGTRLTVL.

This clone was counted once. The DNA of the CDR3 is TGTGCCAGCAGCTTAGAGGAGCGGGGGGGAGATGAGCAGTTCTTC. It is translated as CASSLEERGGDEQFF. The chain combines TRBV11-2 with TRBJ2-1; 10 bases agree with TRBD2. The CDR3 totals 15 residues. The junction had 4 bases not matched to a gene; V was cut back by 0 bases and J by 8 bases. From germline, CDR1 is SGHAT and CDR2 FQNNGV.

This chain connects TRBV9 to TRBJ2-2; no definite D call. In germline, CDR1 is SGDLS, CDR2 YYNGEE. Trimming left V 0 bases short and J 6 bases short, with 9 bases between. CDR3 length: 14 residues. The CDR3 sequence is CASSVAFVPGELFF. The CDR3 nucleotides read TGTGCCAGCAGCGTAGCTTTCGTACCCGGGGAGCTGTTTTTT.

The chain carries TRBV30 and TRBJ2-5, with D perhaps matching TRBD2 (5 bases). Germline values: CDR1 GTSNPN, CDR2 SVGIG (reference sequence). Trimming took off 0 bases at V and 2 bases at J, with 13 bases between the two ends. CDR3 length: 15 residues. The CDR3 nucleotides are TGTGCCTGGAGTGTAGGGAGCACCCATCAAGAGACCCAGTACTTC. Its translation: CAWSVGSTHQETQYF.

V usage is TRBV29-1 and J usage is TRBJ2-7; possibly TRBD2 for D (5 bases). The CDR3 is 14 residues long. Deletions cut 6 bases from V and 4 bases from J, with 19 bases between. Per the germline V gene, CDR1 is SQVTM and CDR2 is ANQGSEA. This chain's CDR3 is CSVESGAREYEQYF. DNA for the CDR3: TGCAGCGTCGAGAGCGGAGCCCGGGAATACGAGCAGTACTTC.

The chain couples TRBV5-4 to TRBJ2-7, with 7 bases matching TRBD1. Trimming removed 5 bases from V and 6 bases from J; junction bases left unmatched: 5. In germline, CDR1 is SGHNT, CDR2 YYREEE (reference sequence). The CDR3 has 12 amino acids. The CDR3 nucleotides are TGTGCCAGCAGTCGACAGGGCTCCGAGCAGTACTTC. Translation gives CASSRQGSEQYF.

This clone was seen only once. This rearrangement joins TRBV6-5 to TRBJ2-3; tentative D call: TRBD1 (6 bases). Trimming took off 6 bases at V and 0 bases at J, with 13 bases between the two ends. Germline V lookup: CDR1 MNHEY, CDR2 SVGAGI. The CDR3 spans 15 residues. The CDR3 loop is CASRIQGWSTDTQYF. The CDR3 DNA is TGTGCCAGCAGGATACAGGGTTGGAGCACAGATACGCAGTATTTT.

CDR3 amino acids: CASHMNTEAFF. As DNA, the CDR3 is TGTGCCAGCCACATGAACACTGAAGCTTTCTTT. The chain links TRBV6-1 to TRBJ1-1; unclear D gene. The V end was cut by 8 bases, the J end by 0 bases, with 4 bases between. Germline loops: CDR1 MNHNS, CDR2 SASEGT. The CDR3 consists of 11 residues.

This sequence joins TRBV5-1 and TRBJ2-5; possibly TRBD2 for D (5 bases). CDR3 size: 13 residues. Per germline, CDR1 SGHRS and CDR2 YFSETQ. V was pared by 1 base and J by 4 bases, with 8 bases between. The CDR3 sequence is CASSLTSAETQYF. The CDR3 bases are TGCGCCAGCAGCTTGACTAGTGCAGAGACCCAGTACTTC.

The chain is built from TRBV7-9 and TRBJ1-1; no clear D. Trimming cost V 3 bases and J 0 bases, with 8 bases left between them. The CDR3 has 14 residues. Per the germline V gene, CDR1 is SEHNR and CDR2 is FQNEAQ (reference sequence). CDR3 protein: CASSLAVMNTEAFF. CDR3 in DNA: TGTGCCAGCAGCTTGGCTGTGATGAACACTGAAGCTTTCTTT.

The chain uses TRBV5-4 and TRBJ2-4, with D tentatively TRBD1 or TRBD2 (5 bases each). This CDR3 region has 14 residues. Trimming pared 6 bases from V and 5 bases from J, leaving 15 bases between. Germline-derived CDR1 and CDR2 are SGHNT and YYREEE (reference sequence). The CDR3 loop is CASTQAGTENIQYF. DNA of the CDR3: TGTGCCAGCACCCAAGCCGGGACGGAAAACATTCAGTACTTC.

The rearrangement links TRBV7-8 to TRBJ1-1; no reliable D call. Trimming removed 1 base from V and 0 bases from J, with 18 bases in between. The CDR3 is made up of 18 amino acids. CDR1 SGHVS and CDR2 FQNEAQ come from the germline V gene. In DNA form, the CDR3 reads TGTGCCAGCAGCTTAGAACGTTGGGGTGCAGGCATGAACACTGAAGCTTTCTTT. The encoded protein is CASSLERWGAGMNTEAFF.

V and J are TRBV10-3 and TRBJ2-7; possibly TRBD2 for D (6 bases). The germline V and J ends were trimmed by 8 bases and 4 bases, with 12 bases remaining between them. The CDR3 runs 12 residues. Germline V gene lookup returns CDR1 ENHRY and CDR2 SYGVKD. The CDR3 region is CAIGRESYEQYF. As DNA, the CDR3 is TGTGCCATCGGCCGGGAGTCGTACGAGCAGTACTTC.

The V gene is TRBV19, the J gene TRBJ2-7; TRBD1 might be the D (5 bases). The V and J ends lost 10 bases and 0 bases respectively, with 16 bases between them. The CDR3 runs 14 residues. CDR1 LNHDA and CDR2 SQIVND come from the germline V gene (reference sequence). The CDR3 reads CATSRTTNSYEQYF. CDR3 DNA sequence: TGTGCCACCTCGAGGACAACCAACTCCTACGAGCAGTACTTC.

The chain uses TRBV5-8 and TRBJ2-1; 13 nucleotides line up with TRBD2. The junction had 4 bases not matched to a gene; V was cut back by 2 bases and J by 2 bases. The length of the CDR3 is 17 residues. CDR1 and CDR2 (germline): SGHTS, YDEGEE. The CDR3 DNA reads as TGTGCCAGCAGCTTCGGCGGGACTAGCGGGGCCTACAATGAGCAGTTCTTC. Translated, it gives CASSFGGTSGAYNEQFF.

DNA of the CDR3: TGTGCCAGCAGTTCCGGGACAGGGGGACACAATGAGCAGTTCTTC. The encoded protein is CASSSGTGGHNEQFF. The chain links TRBV28 to TRBJ2-1; 11 bases align to TRBD1. The CDR3 runs to 15 residues. V gave up 4 bases and J gave up 5 bases; unmatched junction bases: 4. Germline lookup yields CDR1 MDHEN and CDR2 SYDVKM.

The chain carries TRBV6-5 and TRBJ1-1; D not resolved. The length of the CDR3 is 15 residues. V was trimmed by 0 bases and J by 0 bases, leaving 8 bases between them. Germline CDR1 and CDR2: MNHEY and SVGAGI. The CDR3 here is CASSYSSLVNTEAFF. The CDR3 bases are TGTGCCAGCAGTTACTCGAGTCTAGTGAACACTGAAGCTTTCTTT.

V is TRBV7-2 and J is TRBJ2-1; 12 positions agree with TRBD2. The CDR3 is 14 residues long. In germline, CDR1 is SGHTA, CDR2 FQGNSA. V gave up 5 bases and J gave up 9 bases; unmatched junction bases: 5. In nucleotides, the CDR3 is TGTGCCAGCAGCCTGACTAGCGGGAGCATTGAGCAGTTCTTC. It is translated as CASSLTSGSIEQFF.

CDR3 in amino acids: CASTPAPRGYVNTEAFF. The CDR3 DNA reads TGTGCCAGCACTCCGGCCCCCCGTGGGTATGTGAACACTGAAGCTTTCTTT. The chain links TRBV4-2 to TRBJ1-1; D call uncertain. The V gene lost 7 bases and the J gene lost 0 bases, with 21 bases spanning the gap. Germline V gives CDR1 LGHNA, CDR2 YNFKEQ. The CDR3 covers 17 residues.

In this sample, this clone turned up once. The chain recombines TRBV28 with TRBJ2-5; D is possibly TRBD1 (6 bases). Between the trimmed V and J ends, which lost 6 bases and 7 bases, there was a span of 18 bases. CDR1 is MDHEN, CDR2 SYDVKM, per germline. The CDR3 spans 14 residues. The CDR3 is CASRMGQIRGTQYF. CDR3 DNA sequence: TGTGCCAGCAGAATGGGACAAATAAGGGGGACCCAGTACTTC.

CDR3 nucleotide sequence: TGTGCCAGTAGGACACAGGGAGGTGGTGAAAAACTGTTTTTT. It encodes CASRTQGGGEKLFF. The rearrangement uses TRBV19 and TRBJ1-4, with D tentatively TRBD1 (6 bases). The germline V gene has CDR1 LNHDA and CDR2 SQIVND (reference sequence). V was cut by 6 bases and J by 7 bases, with 15 bases left in between. This CDR3 is 14 amino acids long.

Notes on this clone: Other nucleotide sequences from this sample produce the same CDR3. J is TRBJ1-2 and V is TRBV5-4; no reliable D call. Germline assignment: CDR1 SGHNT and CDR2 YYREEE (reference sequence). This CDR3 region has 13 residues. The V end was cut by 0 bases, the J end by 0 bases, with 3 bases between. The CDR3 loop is CASSLVANYGYTF. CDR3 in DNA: TGTGCCAGCAGCTTGGTGGCTAACTATGGCTACACCTTC.